These 5 T cell receptor beta chains were sequenced from one sample in a study of blood T cells in healthy people across ages (dated by TCRdb to the mid-2010s). To prepare the library, 5' RACE was applied. TCRdb names Illumina HiSeq 2500 as the instrument used. A second PCR of roughly 7 to 11 cycles was performed with a sample-barcoded 5' primer and a J-beta primer mix. TCRdb cleaned the public reads at Q25 with fastp, built clones with MiXCR and kept in-frame beta chains. Rows matching on CDR3 protein sequence are summarized as one entry with the most common DNA and genes. Within this sample are over 950,000 distinct CDR3 sequences, with 45% to 60% of them counted one time only. Jointly, the top ten make up 20% to 25% of the sample. The sequenced material came from blood. All receptors derive from a woman aged 60-75 years in good health.

The rearrangement links TRBV5-6 to TRBJ2-7; the match to TRBD2 covers 8 bases. The CDR3 covers 16 residues. Trimming at V came to 4 bases and at J to 6 bases, leaving 15 bases not matched to a gene. The germline V gene has CDR1 SGHDT and CDR2 YYEEEE. CDR3 protein: CASSGLRLIAGFEQYF. Here the CDR3 DNA reads TGTGCCAGCAGCGGACTCCGTTTAATAGCGGGATTCGAGCAGTACTTC.

The chain employs TRBV6-6 and TRBJ2-7; D is ambiguous. The length of the CDR3 is 14 residues. CDR1 and CDR2 (germline): MNHNY, SVGAGI (reference sequence). The V gene lost 0 bases and the J gene lost 5 bases, with 11 bases spanning the gap. Written as DNA, the CDR3 is TGTGCCAGCAGTTACTCGACTGCGGCGGACGAGCAGTACTTC. It encodes CASSYSTAADEQYF.

This clonotype was counted many times. The chain combines TRBV13 with TRBJ1-1; the D is unclear. CDR1 is PRHDT and CDR2 is FYEKMQ in the germline V gene (reference sequence). The CDR3 runs to 12 residues. The V end lost 0 bases, the J end lost 4 bases, and 3 bases lay between the germline ends. In DNA form, the CDR3 reads TGTGCCAGCAGCTTAGGCGCCACTGAAGCTTTCTTT. Protein product: CASSLGATEAFF.

The count of this clonotype is one. The J gene is TRBJ2-1, the V gene TRBV18, with TRBD2 matching over 8 bases. The V gene end was trimmed by 2 bases and the J gene end by 0 bases; junction bases not matched to a gene: 6. Germline CDR1 and CDR2: KGHSH and LQKENI. The CDR3 has 17 amino acids. The DNA of the CDR3 is TGTGCCAGCTCACCAACCACTAGCGGAGGCTCCTACAATGAGCAGTTCTTC. It yields the protein CASSPTTSGGSYNEQFF.

The chain links TRBV18 to TRBJ2-4; unclear D gene. The assigned J gene may be wrong: the sequence end matches TRBJ2-7 better. Germline lookup yields CDR1 KGHSH and CDR2 LQKENI. The CDR3 is 13 amino acids. The CDR3 loop reads CASSPTITNEQYF. The CDR3 DNA follows: TGTGCCAGCTCACCGACCATAACCAACGAGCAGTACTTC.